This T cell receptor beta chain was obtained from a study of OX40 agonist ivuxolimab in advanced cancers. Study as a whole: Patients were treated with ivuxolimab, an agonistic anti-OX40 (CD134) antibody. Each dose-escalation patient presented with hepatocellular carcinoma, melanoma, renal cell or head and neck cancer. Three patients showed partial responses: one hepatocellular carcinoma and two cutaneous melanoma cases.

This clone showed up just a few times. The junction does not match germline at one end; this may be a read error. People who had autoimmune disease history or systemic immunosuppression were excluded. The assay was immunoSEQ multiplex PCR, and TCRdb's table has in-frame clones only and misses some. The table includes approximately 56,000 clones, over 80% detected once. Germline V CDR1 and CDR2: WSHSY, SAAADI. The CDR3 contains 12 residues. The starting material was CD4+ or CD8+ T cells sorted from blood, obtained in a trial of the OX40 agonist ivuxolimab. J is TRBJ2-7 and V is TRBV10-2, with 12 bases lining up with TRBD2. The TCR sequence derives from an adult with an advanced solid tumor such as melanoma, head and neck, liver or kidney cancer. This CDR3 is CASSDPGTSGSW. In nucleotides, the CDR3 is TGCGCCAGCAGTGATCCCGGGACTAGCGGGTCGTGG.